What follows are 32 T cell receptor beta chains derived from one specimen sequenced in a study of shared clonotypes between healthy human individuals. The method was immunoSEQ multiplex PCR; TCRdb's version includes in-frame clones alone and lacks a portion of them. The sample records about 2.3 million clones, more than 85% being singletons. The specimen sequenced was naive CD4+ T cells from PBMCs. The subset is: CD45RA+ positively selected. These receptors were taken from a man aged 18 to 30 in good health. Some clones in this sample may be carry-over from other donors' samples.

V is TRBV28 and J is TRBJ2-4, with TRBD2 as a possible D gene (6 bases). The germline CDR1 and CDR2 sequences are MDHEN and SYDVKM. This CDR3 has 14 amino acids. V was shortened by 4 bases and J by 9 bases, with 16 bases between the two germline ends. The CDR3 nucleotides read TGTGCCAGCAGTTGGGGCCTCAGTAGCGGCATTCAGTACTTC. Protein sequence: CASSWGLSSGIQYF.

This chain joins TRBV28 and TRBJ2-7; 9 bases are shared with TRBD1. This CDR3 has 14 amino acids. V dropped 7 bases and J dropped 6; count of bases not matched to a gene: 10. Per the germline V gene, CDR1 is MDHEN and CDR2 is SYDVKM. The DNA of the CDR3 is TGTGCCAGCACCCCTCGGGACAGGGTGAGCGAGCAGTACTTC. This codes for CASTPRDRVSEQYF.

In nucleotides, the CDR3 is TGTGCCAGCAGCCCCACCGCGGTGCAGGCAGATACGCAGTATTTT. Translated: CASSPTAVQADTQYF. The chain uses TRBV4-2 and TRBJ2-3; D gene uncertain. The CDR3 runs to 15 residues. Trimming took off 4 bases at V and 4 bases at J, with 15 bases between the two ends. Germline CDR1 and CDR2: LGHNA and YNFKEQ.

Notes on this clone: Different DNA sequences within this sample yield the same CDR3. CDR3 in amino acids: CSASPRTEAFF. Written as DNA, the CDR3 is TGCAGTGCTAGTCCCCGGACAGAAGCTTTCTTT. The chain couples TRBV20-1 to TRBJ1-1, with D maybe TRBD1 (5 bases). The germline CDR1 and CDR2 sequences are DFQATT and SNEGSKA (reference sequence). Trimming took 3 bases from V and 8 from J, leaving 10 bases between them. The CDR3 has 11 amino acids.

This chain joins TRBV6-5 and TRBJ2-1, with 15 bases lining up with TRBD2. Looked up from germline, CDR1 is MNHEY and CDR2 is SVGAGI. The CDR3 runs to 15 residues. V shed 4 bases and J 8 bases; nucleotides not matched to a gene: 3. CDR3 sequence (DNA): TGTGCCAGCAGTTCAGGACTAGCGGGAGGGGATGAGCAGTTCTTC. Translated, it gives CASSSGLAGGDEQFF.

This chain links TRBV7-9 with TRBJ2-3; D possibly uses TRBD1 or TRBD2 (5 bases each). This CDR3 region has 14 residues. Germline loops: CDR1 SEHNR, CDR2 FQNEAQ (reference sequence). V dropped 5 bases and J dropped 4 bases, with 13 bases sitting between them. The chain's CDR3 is CASSLGERADTQYF. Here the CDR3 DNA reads TGTGCCAGCAGCCTAGGGGAGAGGGCAGATACGCAGTATTTT.

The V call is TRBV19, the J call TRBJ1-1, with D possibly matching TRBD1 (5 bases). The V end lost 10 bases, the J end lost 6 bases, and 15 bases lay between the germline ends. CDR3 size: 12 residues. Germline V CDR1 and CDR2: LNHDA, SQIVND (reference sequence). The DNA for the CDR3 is TGTGCCACAGGGAAGAGGGATGCTGAAGCTTTCTTT. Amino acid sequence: CATGKRDAEAFF.

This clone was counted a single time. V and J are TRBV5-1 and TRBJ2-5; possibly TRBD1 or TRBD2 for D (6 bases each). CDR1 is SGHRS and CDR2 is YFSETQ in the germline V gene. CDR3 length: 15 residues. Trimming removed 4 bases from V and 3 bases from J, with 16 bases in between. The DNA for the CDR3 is TGCGCCAGCAGCCCAGGGGACTCGACGGAAGAGACCCAGTACTTC. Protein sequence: CASSPGDSTEETQYF.

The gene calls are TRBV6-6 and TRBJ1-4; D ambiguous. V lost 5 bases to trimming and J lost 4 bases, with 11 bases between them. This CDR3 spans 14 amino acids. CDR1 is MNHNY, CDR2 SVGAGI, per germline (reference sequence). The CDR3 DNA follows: TGTGCCAGCAGTCCGACGGTAATTAATGAAAAACTGTTTTTT. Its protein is CASSPTVINEKLFF.

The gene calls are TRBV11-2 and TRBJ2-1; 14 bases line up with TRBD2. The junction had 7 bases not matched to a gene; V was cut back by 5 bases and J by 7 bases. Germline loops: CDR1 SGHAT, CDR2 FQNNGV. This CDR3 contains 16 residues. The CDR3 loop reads CASSPRLAGGRNEQFF. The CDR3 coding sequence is TGTGCCAGCAGCCCCAGACTAGCGGGAGGGAGGAATGAGCAGTTCTTC.

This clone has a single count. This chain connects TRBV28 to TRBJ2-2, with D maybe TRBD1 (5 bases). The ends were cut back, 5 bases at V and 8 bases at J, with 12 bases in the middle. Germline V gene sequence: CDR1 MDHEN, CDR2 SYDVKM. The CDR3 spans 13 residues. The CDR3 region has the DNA TGTGCCAGCAGTCAATCGACAGCAGGGGAGCTGTTTTTT. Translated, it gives CASSQSTAGELFF. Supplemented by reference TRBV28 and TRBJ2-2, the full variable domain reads DVKVTQSSRYLVKRTGEKVFLECVQDMDHENMFWYRQDPGLGLRLIYFSYDVKMKEKGDIPEGYSVSREKKERFSLILESASTNQTSMYLCASSQSTAGELFFGEGSRLTVL.

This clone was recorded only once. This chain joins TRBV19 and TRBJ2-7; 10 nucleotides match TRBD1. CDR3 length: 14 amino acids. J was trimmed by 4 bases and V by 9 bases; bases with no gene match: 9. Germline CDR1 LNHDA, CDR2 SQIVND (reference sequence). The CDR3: CASTPGQGPYEQYF. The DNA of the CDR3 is TGTGCCAGCACCCCGGGACAGGGGCCTTACGAGCAGTACTTC.

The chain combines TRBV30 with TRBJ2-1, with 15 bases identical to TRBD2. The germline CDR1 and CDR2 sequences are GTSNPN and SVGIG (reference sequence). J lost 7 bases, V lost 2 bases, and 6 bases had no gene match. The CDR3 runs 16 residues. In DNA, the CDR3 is TGTGCCTGGAGTTTGGGACTAGCGGGGGGTTTGAATGAGCAGTTCTTC. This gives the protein CAWSLGLAGGLNEQFF.

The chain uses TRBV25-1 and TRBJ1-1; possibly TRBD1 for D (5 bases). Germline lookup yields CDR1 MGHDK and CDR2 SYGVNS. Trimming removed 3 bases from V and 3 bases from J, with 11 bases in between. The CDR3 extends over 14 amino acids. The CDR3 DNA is TGTGCCAGCAGTGAGGGGCAGGGTTACACTGAAGCTTTCTTT. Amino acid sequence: CASSEGQGYTEAFF.

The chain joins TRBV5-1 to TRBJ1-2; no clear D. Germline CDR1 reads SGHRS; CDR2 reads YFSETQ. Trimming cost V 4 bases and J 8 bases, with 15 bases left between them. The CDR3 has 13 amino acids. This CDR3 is CASSPGVGEGYTF. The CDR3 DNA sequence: TGCGCCAGCAGCCCCGGAGTCGGAGAGGGCTACACCTTC.

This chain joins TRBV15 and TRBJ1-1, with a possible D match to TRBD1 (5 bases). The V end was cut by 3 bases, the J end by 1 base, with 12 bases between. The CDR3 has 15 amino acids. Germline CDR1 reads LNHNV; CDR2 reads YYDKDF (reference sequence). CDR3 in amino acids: CATSRGVVANTEAFF. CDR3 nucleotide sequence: TGTGCCACCAGCAGGGGGGTGGTAGCGAACACTGAAGCTTTCTTT. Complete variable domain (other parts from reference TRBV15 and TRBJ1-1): DAMVIQNPRYQVTQFGKPVTLSCSQTLNHNVMYWYQQKSSQAPKLLFHYYDKDFNNEADTPDNFQSRRPNTSFCFLDIRSPGLGDTAMYLCATSRGVVANTEAFFGQGTRLTVV.

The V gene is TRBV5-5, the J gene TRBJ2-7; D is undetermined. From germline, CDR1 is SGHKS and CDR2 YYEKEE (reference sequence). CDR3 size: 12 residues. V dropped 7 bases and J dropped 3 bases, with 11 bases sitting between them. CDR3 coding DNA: TGTGCCAGCCGTTTTGGGGTCTACGAGCAGTACTTC. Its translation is CASRFGVYEQYF.

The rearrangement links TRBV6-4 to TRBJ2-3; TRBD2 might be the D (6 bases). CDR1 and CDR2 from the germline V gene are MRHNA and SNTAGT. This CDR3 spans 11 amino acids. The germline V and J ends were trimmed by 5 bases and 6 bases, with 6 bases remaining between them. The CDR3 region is CASSRGDTQYF. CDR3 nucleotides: TGTGCCAGCAGTCGGGGGGATACGCAGTATTTT.

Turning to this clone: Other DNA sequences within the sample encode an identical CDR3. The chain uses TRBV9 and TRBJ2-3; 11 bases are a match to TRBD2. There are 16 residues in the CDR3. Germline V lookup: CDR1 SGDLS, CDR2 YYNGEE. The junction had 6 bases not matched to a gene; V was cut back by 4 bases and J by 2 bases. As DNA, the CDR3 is TGTGCCAGCAGCATCGGGACTAGCGGTTACACAGATACGCAGTATTTT. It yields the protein CASSIGTSGYTDTQYF. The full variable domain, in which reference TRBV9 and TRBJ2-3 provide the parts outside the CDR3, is DSGVTQTPKHLITATGQRVTLRCSPRSGDLSVYWYQQSLDQGLQFLIQYYNGEERAKGNILERFSAQQFPDLHSELNLSSLELGDSALYFCASSIGTSGYTDTQYFGPGTRLTVL.

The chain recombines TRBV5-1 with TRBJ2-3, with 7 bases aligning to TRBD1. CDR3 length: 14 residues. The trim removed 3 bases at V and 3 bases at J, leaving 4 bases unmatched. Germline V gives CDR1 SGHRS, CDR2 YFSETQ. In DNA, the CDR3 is TGCGCCAGCAGCTCGGGACAGATGACAGATACGCAGTATTTT. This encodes CASSSGQMTDTQYF. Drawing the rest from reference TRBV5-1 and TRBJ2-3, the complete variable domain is KAGVTQTPRYLIKTRGQQVTLSCSPISGHRSVSWYQQTPGQGLQFLFEYFSETQRNKGNFPGRFSGRQFSNSRSEMNVSTLELGDSALYLCASSSGQMTDTQYFGPGTRLTVL.

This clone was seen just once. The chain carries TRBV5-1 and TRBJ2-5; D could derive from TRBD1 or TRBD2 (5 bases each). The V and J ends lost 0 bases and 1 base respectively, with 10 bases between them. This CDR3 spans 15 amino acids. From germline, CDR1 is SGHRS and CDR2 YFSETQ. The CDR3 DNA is TGCGCCAGCAGCTTGGGGGACCGACGCCAAGAGACCCAGTACTTC. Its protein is CASSLGDRRQETQYF.

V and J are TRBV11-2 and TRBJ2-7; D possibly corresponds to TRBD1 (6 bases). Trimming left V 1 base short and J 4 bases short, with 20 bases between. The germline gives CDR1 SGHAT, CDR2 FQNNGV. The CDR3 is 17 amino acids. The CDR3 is CASSLGLGPAQGYEQYF. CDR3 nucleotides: TGTGCCAGCAGCTTAGGTTTGGGGCCCGCGCAGGGGTACGAGCAGTACTTC. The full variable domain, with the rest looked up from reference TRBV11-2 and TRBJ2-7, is EAGVAQSPRYKIIEKRQSVAFWCNPISGHATLYWYQQILGQGPKLLIQFQNNGVVDDSQLPKDRFSAERLKGVDSTLKIQPAKLEDSAVYLCASSLGLGPAQGYEQYFGPGTRLTVT.

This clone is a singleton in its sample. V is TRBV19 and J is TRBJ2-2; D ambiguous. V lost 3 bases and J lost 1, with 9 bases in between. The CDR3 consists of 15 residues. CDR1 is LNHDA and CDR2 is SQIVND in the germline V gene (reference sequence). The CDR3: CASSIWHKNTGELFF. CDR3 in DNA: TGTGCCAGTAGTATTTGGCACAAGAACACCGGGGAGCTGTTTTTT.

CDR3 coding DNA: TGTGCCAGCAGCTTAGCAGGAGCGGGAGGGCCTTACGAGCAGTACTTC. It specifies CASSLAGAGGPYEQYF. The J gene is TRBJ2-7, the V gene TRBV7-2, with 10 bases identical to TRBD2. The CDR3 spans 16 residues. Germline lookup yields CDR1 SGHTA and CDR2 FQGNSA. V shed 0 bases and J 4 bases; nucleotides not matched to a gene: 6.

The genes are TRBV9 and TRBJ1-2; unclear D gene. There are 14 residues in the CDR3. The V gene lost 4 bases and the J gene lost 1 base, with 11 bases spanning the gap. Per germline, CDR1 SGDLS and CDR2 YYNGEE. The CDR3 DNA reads TGTGCCAGCAGCTCCACTAACAGTAACTATGGCTACACCTTC. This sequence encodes CASSSTNSNYGYTF.

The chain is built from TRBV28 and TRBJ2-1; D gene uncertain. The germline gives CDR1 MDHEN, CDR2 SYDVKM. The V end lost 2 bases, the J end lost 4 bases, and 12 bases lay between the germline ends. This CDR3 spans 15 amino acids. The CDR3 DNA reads TGTGCCAGCAGTTTAGAGCATCAACTATACAATGAGCAGTTCTTC. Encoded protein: CASSLEHQLYNEQFF.

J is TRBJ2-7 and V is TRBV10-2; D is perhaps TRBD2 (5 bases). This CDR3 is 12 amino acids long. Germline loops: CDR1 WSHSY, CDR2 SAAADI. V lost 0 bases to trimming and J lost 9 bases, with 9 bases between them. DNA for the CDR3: TGCGCCAGCAGTGAGTCGAGCGGTGGGCAGTACTTC. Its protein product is CASSESSGGQYF.

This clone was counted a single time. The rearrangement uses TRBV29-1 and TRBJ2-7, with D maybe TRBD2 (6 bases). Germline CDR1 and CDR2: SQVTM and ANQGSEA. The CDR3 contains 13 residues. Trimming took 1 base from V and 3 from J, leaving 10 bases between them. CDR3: CSVEGGNYYEQYF. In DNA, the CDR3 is TGCAGCGTTGAAGGCGGGAATTACTACGAGCAGTACTTC.

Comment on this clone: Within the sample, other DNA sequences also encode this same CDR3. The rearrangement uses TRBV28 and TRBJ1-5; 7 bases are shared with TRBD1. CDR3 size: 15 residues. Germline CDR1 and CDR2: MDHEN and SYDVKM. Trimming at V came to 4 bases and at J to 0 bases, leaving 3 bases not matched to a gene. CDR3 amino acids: CASSSGQLSNQPQHF. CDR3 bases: TGTGCCAGCAGTTCGGGACAGCTTAGCAATCAGCCCCAGCATTTT.

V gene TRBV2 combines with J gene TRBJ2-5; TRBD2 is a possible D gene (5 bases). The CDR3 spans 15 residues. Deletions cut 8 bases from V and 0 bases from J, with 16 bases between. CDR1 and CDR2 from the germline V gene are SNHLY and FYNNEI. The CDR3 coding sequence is TGTGCCAGCCTCCCCCAGGAGCGGAACCAAGAGACCCAGTACTTC. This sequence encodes CASLPQERNQETQYF.

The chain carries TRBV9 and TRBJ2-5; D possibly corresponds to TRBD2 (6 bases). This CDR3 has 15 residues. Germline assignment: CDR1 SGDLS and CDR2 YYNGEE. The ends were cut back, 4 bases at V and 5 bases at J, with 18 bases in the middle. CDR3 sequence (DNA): TGTGCCAGCAGCCCCCGTCCGGGCGCGGGGGAGACCCAGTACTTC. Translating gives CASSPRPGAGETQYF.

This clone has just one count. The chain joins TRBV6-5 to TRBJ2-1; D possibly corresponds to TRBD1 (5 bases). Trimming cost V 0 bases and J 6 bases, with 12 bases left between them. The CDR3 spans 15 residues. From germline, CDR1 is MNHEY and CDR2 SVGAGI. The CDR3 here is CASSYSNSGSNEQFF. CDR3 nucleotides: TGTGCCAGCAGTTACTCGAATTCAGGGTCCAATGAGCAGTTCTTC.